The 16 T cell receptor beta chains given below trace back to one sample, sequenced in a study of identical twins. TCRdb re-analysed the 5' RACE reads in MiXCR, keeping a single row per CDR3 protein. The table has under 450,000 distinct CDR3 sequences, around a sixth seen once. Sequenced material: naive T cells sorted from blood. These receptors all come from a man in his fifties in good health.

V is TRBV5-1 and J is TRBJ2-4, with D possibly being TRBD2 (6 bases). The CDR3 spans 15 residues. Looked up from germline, CDR1 is SGHRS and CDR2 is YFSETQ. Trimming shortened V by 0 bases and J by 6 bases, and 13 bases separated the two germline ends. CDR3 in DNA: TGCGCCAGCAGCTTGGTCGGTAGCGGATTAAACATTCAGTACTTC. It codes for CASSLVGSGLNIQYF.

This clonotype has just a few counts. V usage is TRBV5-6 and J usage is TRBJ1-2; 8 positions match TRBD1. The CDR3 spans 14 residues. CDR1 and CDR2 (germline): SGHDT, YYEEEE. V shed 1 base and J 4 bases; nucleotides not matched to a gene: 3. The CDR3 nucleotides read TGTGCCAGCAGCTTGCAGGGGGCAATCTATGGCTACACCTTC. It encodes CASSLQGAIYGYTF.

This clonotype was found many times. The J gene is TRBJ2-3, the V gene TRBV10-3, with D possibly TRBD1 on 6 matching bases. Germline V gene data show CDR1 as ENHRY and CDR2 as SYGVKD. This CDR3 is built from 20 residues. V lost 5 bases and J 0 bases, leaving 27 bases between the germline ends. The CDR3 is CAISQPKLRLQGPSTDTQYF. CDR3 in DNA: TGTGCCATCAGTCAGCCAAAGCTGAGATTACAGGGACCTAGCACAGATACGCAGTATTTT.

This clonotype was seen repeatedly, ten times or more. The chain combines TRBV28 with TRBJ2-7; D not resolved. This CDR3 comprises 11 residues. The V end was cut by 4 bases, the J end by 3 bases, with 4 bases between. In germline, CDR1 is MDHEN, CDR2 SYDVKM. The CDR3 is CASSYNYEQYF. The CDR3 DNA reads TGTGCCAGCAGTTACAACTACGAGCAGTACTTC.

This clonotype turned up a few times. This chain uses TRBV7-3 with TRBJ2-1; 11 bases align to TRBD2. The V segment lost 4 bases and the J segment 8 bases; nucleotides outside the gene matches: 7. This CDR3 has 15 amino acids. Germline CDR1 SGHTA, CDR2 FQGTGA. CDR3 nucleotide sequence: TGTGCCAGCAGCTATAGCGGGAGGGGCAGCGATGAGCAGTTCTTC. Translation: CASSYSGRGSDEQFF.

The chain combines TRBV6-2 or TRBV6-3 with TRBJ2-7; D possibly matches TRBD1 or TRBD2 (5 bases each). There are 15 residues in the CDR3. V lost 2 bases and J lost 0, with 11 bases in between. CDR1 and CDR2 from the germline V gene are MNHEY and SVGEGT. For the CDR3, the DNA is TGTGCCAGCAGTTACGCCCCAGGGAGCTCCTACGAGCAGTACTTC. This codes for CASSYAPGSSYEQYF.

The V gene is TRBV7-6, the J gene TRBJ2-3; 7 bases are a match to TRBD2. Trimming cost V 4 bases and J 4 bases; bases outside gene matches: 5. The CDR3 runs to 14 residues. Germline CDR1 and CDR2: SGHVS and FNYEAQ. The CDR3 sequence is CASSSNRGADTQYF. CDR3 DNA: TGTGCCAGCAGCTCGAATCGGGGGGCAGATACGCAGTATTTT. Combining the CDR3 with reference TRBV7-6 and TRBJ2-3 gives the whole variable domain GAGVSQSPRYKVTKRGQDVALRCDPISGHVSLYWYRQALGQGPEFLTYFNYEAQQDKSGLPNDRFSAERPEGSISTLTIQRTEQRDSAMYRCASSSNRGADTQYFGPGTRLTVL.

V is TRBV9 and J is TRBJ2-5; 11 bases match TRBD2. Germline-derived CDR1 and CDR2 are SGDLS and YYNGEE. The junction had 9 bases not matched to a gene; V was cut back by 0 bases and J by 5 bases. The CDR3 runs to 17 residues. CDR3 amino acids: CASSVDGLVAGGETQYF. As DNA, the CDR3 is TGTGCCAGCAGCGTAGACGGGTTGGTAGCGGGAGGGGAGACCCAGTACTTC. The full variable domain, in which reference TRBV9 and TRBJ2-5 provide the parts outside the CDR3, is DSGVTQTPKHLITATGQRVTLRCSPRSGDLSVYWYQQSLDQGLQFLIQYYNGEERAKGNILERFSAQQFPDLHSELNLSSLELGDSALYFCASSVDGLVAGGETQYFGPGTRLLVL.

The table lists this clonotype with a few counts. The V gene is TRBV20-1, the J gene TRBJ2-3; D is possibly TRBD2 (6 bases). Trimming stripped 6 bases from V and 4 bases from J, with 11 bases between. This CDR3 has 12 residues. Looked up from germline, CDR1 is DFQATT and CDR2 is SNEGSKA (reference sequence). The CDR3 DNA is TGCAGTGCATTCGGGAGCGCAGATACGCAGTATTTT. This codes for CSAFGSADTQYF.

This clonotype was seen many times. The gene calls are TRBV12-3 or TRBV12-4 and TRBJ1-1; the D gene is possibly TRBD1 (5 bases). Trimming left V 6 bases short and J 3 bases short, with 11 bases between. This CDR3 is 13 amino acids long. The CDR3 nucleotides are TGTGCCAGCAGCCCCCCGGGGGACACTGAAGCTTTCTTT. Translating it yields CASSPPGDTEAFF.

This clonotype was seen ten or more times. This sequence joins TRBV18 and TRBJ2-1; the match to TRBD2 covers 8 bases. This CDR3 region has 12 residues. Germline V gene data show CDR1 as KGHSH and CDR2 as LQKENI. Unmatched junction bases numbered 6, after V lost 1 base and J lost 16 bases. In DNA form, the CDR3 reads TGTGCCAGCTCACCACGTCGGGAGGGCCAATTCTTC. It translates to CASSPRREGQFF.

This clonotype has at least ten counts. CDR3 in amino acids: CSVAGYTF. CDR3 sequence (DNA): TGCAGCGTTGCTGGCTACACCTTC. J is TRBJ1-2 and V is TRBV29-1; no clear D. The CDR3 contains 8 residues. The germline CDR1 and CDR2 sequences are SQVTM and ANQGSEA. Trimming stripped 4 bases from V and 7 bases from J, with 1 base between.

This clonotype was observed a handful of times. J is TRBJ2-7 and V is TRBV10-3; D possibly matches TRBD1 or TRBD2 (5 bases each). Per germline, CDR1 ENHRY and CDR2 SYGVKD. The CDR3 sequence is 13 residues long. The V end lost 7 bases, the J end lost 2 bases, and 12 bases lay between the germline ends. The CDR3 region has the DNA TGTGCCATCAAAGGAGAGGGGCCCTACGAGCAGTACTTC. Residues: CAIKGEGPYEQYF.

The rearrangement joins TRBV19 to TRBJ2-5; D assignment may be TRBD1 or TRBD2 (5 bases each). The ends were cut back, 7 bases at V and 5 bases at J, with 17 bases in the middle. From germline, CDR1 is LNHDA and CDR2 SQIVND (reference sequence). The length of the CDR3 is 14 residues. This CDR3 reads CASTVGLWGETQYF. The DNA of the CDR3 is TGTGCCAGTACCGTTGGACTGTGGGGCGAGACCCAGTACTTC.

This clonotype was counted ten times or more. The chain is built from TRBV5-5 and TRBJ2-5; TRBD1 is a possible D gene (5 bases). The ends were cut back, 1 base at V and 5 bases at J, with 9 bases in the middle. Germline V gives CDR1 SGHKS, CDR2 YYEKEE (reference sequence). This CDR3 has 13 residues. The CDR3 DNA is TGTGCCAGCAGCTTGCAGGGAATGGAGACCCAGTACTTC. This sequence encodes CASSLQGMETQYF.

This clonotype was found a few times. The chain joins TRBV18 to TRBJ1-2; 9 positions match TRBD1. The CDR3 totals 14 residues. Trimming removed 6 bases from V and 3 bases from J; junction bases left unmatched: 5. The germline gives CDR1 KGHSH, CDR2 LQKENI. The DNA for the CDR3 is TGTGCCAGCTCGCTTGGGACAGGGCACTATGGCTACACCTTC. As protein: CASSLGTGHYGYTF. Together with reference TRBV18 and TRBJ1-2, the CDR3 gives the full variable domain: NAGVMQNPRHLVRRRGQEARLRCSPMKGHSHVYWYRQLPEEGLKFMVYLQKENIIDESGMPKERFSAEFPKEGPSILRIQQVVRGDSAAYFCASSLGTGHYGYTFGSGTRLTVV.